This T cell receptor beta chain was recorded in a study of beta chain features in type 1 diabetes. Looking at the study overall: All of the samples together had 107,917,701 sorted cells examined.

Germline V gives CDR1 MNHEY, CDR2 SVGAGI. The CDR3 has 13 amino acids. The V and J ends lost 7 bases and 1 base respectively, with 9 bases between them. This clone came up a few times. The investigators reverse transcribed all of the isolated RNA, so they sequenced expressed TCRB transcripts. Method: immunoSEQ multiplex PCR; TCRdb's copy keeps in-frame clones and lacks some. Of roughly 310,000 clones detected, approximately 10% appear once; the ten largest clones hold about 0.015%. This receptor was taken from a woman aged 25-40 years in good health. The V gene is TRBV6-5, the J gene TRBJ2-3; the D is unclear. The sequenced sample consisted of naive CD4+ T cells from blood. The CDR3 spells CASNPPGTDTQYF. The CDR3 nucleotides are TGTGCCAGCAATCCACCAGGCACAGATACGCAGTATTTT.